Listed here are 2 T cell receptor beta chains from one sample, sequenced in a study of blood T cell repertoires in COVID-19. Data came from immunoSEQ multiplex PCR; TCRdb stores just in-frame clones and leaves some out. There are approximately 100,000 clones in the sample; around 90% occur only once, and about 6.3% lies in the top ten. Sequencing input: peripheral blood. These receptor sequences come from a woman aged 60-70 years with acute or convalescent COVID-19.

V gene TRBV11-1 combines with J gene TRBJ2-1; a weak D match, TRBD2 (7 bases). V was trimmed by 1 base and J by 15 bases, leaving 16 bases between them. This CDR3 spans 13 amino acids. Germline CDR1 is SGHAT and CDR2 is FQDESV (reference sequence). CDR3 loop: CASSLEAGALGFF. CDR3 in DNA: TGTGCCAGCAGCTTAGAGGCGGGGGCACTGGGGTTCTTC. The whole variable domain, remainder taken from reference TRBV11-1 and TRBJ2-1, is EAEVAQSPRYKITEKSQAVAFWCDPISGHATLYWYRQILGQGPELLVQFQDESVVDDSQLPKDRFSAERLKGVDSTLKIQPAELGDSAMYLCASSLEAGALGFFGPGTRLTVL.

The chain employs TRBV6-6 and TRBJ2-2; unclear D gene. Germline V gene data show CDR1 as MNHNY and CDR2 as SVGAGI (reference sequence). The CDR3 runs to 12 residues. V was cut by 5 bases and J by 5 bases, with 6 bases left in between. The CDR3: CASSPITGELFF. In DNA form, the CDR3 reads TGTGCCAGCAGTCCTATAACCGGGGAGCTGTTTTTT.